A selection of T cell receptor beta chains follows, all from one sample in a study of shared clonotypes between healthy human individuals. Method: immunoSEQ multiplex PCR; TCRdb's copy keeps in-frame clones and lacks some. The table lists approximately 720,000 clones, around 72% of them singletons. Material: memory CD4+ T cells sorted from blood. The receptors come from a woman aged 25 to 45 in good health. CDR3s include the opening cysteine and the closing phenylalanine or tryptophan. The D gene is left open where the match is weak.

V gene: TRBV9
D gene: TRBD2
CDR3 protein: CASSLSGTSGTGELFF

V gene: TRBV6-5
D gene: TRBD2
CDR3 protein: CASSSGLATYEQYF

V gene: TRBV27
D gene: TRBD2
CDR3 protein: CASSPRGSGSYEQYF

V gene: TRBV19
D gene: .
CDR3 protein: CASSIGEGSYGYTF

V gene: TRBV9
D gene: .
CDR3 protein: CASSVTGEKLFF

V gene: TRBV11-2
D gene: .
CDR3 protein: CASSQDSSGANVLTF

V gene: TRBV30
D gene: .
CDR3 protein: CRGAMNTEAFF

V gene: TRBV19
D gene: .
CDR3 protein: CASSSRKQQPQHF

V gene: TRBV5-1
D gene: .
CDR3 protein: CASRPSHYNEQFF

V gene: TRBV28
D gene: TRBD1
CDR3 protein: CASSSPRTGRNEKLFF

V gene: TRBV29-1
D gene: .
CDR3 protein: CSADTRGGDTQYF

V gene: TRBV4-1
D gene: TRBD2
CDR3 protein: CASSQYGGLAGGPAGELFF

V gene: TRBV10-3
D gene: .
CDR3 protein: CAIAGGVGNTIYF

V gene: TRBV2
D gene: .
CDR3 protein: CASSGQDNEKLFF

V gene: TRBV28
D gene: .
CDR3 protein: CASSLSRREIGYTF

V gene: TRBV9
D gene: TRBD1
CDR3 protein: CASSPRDRVNTIYF

V gene: TRBV28
D gene: .
CDR3 protein: CASSPGGWYEQYF

V gene: TRBV19
D gene: TRBD1
CDR3 protein: CASSGQGYEQYF

V gene: TRBV7-8
D gene: .
CDR3 protein: CASSPSELGAGYNEQFF

V gene: TRBV9
D gene: .
CDR3 protein: CASSVSSPPGANVLTF

V gene: TRBV7-2
D gene: .
CDR3 protein: CASSLALGGTQYF

V gene: TRBV6-1
D gene: .
CDR3 protein: CATTGTATDTQYF

V gene: TRBV14
D gene: .
CDR3 protein: CASSPTRAGEQYF

V gene: TRBV2
D gene: .
CDR3 protein: CASSVEQDSYEQYF

V gene: TRBV5-1
D gene: .
CDR3 protein: CASSFSTGSSYEQYF

V gene: TRBV18
D gene: .
CDR3 protein: CASSQDGQETQYF

V gene: TRBV10-2
D gene: .
CDR3 protein: CASSDLNRDQPQHF

V gene: TRBV18
D gene: .
CDR3 protein: CASSPQAANTGELFF

V gene: TRBV28
D gene: TRBD1
CDR3 protein: CAILMDRVKNEQFF

V gene: TRBV6-1
D gene: .
CDR3 protein: CASRPPEGREQYF

V gene: TRBV5-8
D gene: TRBD2
CDR3 protein: CASSKTSGSGTDTQYF

V gene: TRBV11-2
D gene: .
CDR3 protein: CASSPTGQGRNIQYF

V gene: TRBV7-2
D gene: .
CDR3 protein: CASSLPFGHNEKLFF

V gene: TRBV6-6
D gene: .
CDR3 protein: CASTPDGRTRFF

V gene: TRBV29-1
D gene: .
CDR3 protein: CSVDTGRGLYNEQFF

V gene: TRBV6-1
D gene: TRBD2
CDR3 protein: CASQEGLAGGHEQYF

V gene: TRBV29-1
D gene: .
CDR3 protein: CSGRGRNTGELFF

V gene: TRBV11-2
D gene: .
CDR3 protein: CASSLVGTARADTQYF

V gene: TRBV10-1
D gene: TRBD2
CDR3 protein: CASSESTLLAGVGTQYF

V gene: TRBV5-6
D gene: TRBD1
CDR3 protein: CASSSGPTGVRADTQYF

V gene: TRBV4-1
D gene: .
CDR3 protein: CASSQALRRNEQFF